This entry lists 4 T cell receptor beta chains sequenced from one sample in a study of radiotherapy plus CTLA-4 blockade in lung cancer. Produced via immunoSEQ multiplex PCR; TCRdb's table is partial and in-frame only. The table has 55,000 or so clones, 70% to 85% seen once; the top ten hold around 6%. Sequenced here: peripheral blood, sampled from a patient treated with radiotherapy plus ipilimumab. These receptors came from a human donor with non-small cell lung cancer whose response to radiotherapy plus ipilimumab could not be evaluated.

The V and J genes are TRBV6-1 and TRBJ2-1, with D maybe TRBD2 (7 bases). From germline, CDR1 is MNHNS and CDR2 SASEGT. The V end was cut by 3 bases, the J end by 5 bases, with 17 bases between. The CDR3 is 16 amino acids. CDR3: CASSDPGGSSNNEQFF. Here the CDR3 DNA reads TGTGCCAGCAGTGACCCGGGGGGCTCATCCAACAATGAGCAGTTCTTC.

This CDR3 is CASSDSGGAGNEQFF. In nucleotides, the CDR3 is TGTGCCAGCAGTGATAGCGGGGGGGCCGGCAATGAGCAGTTCTTC. This chain joins TRBV6-6 and TRBJ2-1; 11 positions agree with TRBD2. Trimming cost V 5 bases and J 6 bases; bases outside gene matches: 6. CDR3 length: 15 residues. The germline V gene has CDR1 MNHNY and CDR2 SVGAGI (reference sequence).

The V gene is TRBV2, the J gene TRBJ1-5, with 8 bases that match TRBD1. J gave up 2 bases and V 4 bases, and 1 base lay outside the gene matches. The CDR3 is 14 residues long. The germline V gene has CDR1 SNHLY and CDR2 FYNNEI. Written as DNA, the CDR3 is TGTGCCAGCAGTGCAGGGGGCGGCAATCAGCCCCAGCATTTT. Protein product: CASSAGGGNQPQHF.

The chain links TRBV5-1 to TRBJ2-3; maybe TRBD2 (6 bases). Germline V lookup: CDR1 SGHRS, CDR2 YFSETQ. Trimming took 0 bases from V and 3 from J, leaving 11 bases between them. This CDR3 contains 15 residues. CDR3 nucleotide sequence: TGCGCCAGCAGCTTGGGGTCGGGGAGGACAGATACGCAGTATTTT. Translated: CASSLGSGRTDTQYF. Based on the CDR3 plus reference TRBV5-1 and TRBJ2-3, the full variable domain is KAGVTQTPRYLIKTRGQQVTLSCSPISGHRSVSWYQQTPGQGLQFLFEYFSETQRNKGNFPGRFSGRQFSNSRSEMNVSTLELGDSALYLCASSLGSGRTDTQYFGPGTRLTVL.